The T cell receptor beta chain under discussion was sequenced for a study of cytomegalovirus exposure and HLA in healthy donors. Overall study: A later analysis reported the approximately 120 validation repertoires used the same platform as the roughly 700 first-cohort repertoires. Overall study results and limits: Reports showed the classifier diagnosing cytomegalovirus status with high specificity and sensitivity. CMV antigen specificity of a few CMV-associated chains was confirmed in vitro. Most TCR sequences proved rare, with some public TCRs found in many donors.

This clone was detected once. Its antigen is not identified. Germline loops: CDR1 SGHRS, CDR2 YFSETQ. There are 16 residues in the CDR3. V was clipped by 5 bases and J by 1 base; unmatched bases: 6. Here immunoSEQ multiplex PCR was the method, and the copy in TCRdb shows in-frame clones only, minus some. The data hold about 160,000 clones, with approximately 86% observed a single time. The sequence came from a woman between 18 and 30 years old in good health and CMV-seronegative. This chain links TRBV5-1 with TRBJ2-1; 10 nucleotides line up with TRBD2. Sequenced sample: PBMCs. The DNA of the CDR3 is TGCGCCAGCAGGGACCCAGCGGGAGGGTCCTACAATGAGCAGTTCTTC. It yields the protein CASRDPAGGSYNEQFF.